A selection of T cell receptor beta chains follows, all from one sample in a study of cytomegalovirus exposure and HLA in healthy donors. Measured with immunoSEQ multiplex PCR; TCRdb has only the in-frame clones, and not every one. The sample carries 150,000 to 250,000 clones, roughly 80% recorded once. Sequenced sample: PBMCs. These receptors came from a woman in her fifties or sixties in good health and CMV-seropositive. The CDR3 runs from the conserved cysteine through the conserved F or W. The D gene is left open where the match is weak. Where a row states a size, it is once, few, many or the class of an expanded clone; other rows omit it.

TRBV18	-	-	TRBJ1-1	CASSSGANTEAFF	TGTGCCAGCTCATCAGGGGCGAACACTGAAGCTTTCTTT
TRBV28	-	TRBD2	TRBJ2-7	CASSGGSYEQYF	TGTGCCAGTAGCGGGGGCTCCTACGAGCAGTACTTC
TRBV19	-	-	TRBJ2-4	CASSIGQAGKNIQYF	TGTGCCAGTAGTATAGGGCAGGCGGGCAAAAACATTCAGTACTTC
TRBV7-9	few	TRBD2	TRBJ2-7	CASSFGGGVAGALEQYF	TGTGCCAGCAGCTTCGGGGGAGGGGTAGCGGGGGCCTTGGAGCAGTACTTC
TRBV28	-	TRBD1	TRBJ2-7	CASSLPRTGGQEQYF	TGTGCCAGCAGTTTACCGAGGACAGGGGGCCAGGAGCAGTACTTC
TRBV5-8	-	TRBD1	TRBJ1-5	CASSLGQEGFPNQPQHF	TGTGCCAGCAGCTTAGGACAGGAAGGATTTCCCAATCAGCCCCAGCATTTT
TRBV7-6	-	TRBD2	TRBJ2-3	CASGLAGVADTQYF	TGTGCCAGCGGCCTAGCGGGAGTAGCAGATACGCAGTATTTT
TRBV7-2	-	-	TRBJ1-5	CASSLAQGSNQPQHF	TGTGCCAGCAGCTTAGCACAGGGTTCCAATCAGCCCCAGCATTTT
TRBV19	once	-	TRBJ2-1	CASKEATSSYNEQFF	TGTGCCAGCAAGGAGGCGACTAGCTCCTACAATGAGCAGTTCTTC
TRBV6-1	-	TRBD2	TRBJ2-3	CASSEALAGEPDTQYF	TGTGCCAGCAGTGAGGCGCTAGCGGGAGAACCAGATACGCAGTATTTT
TRBV5-6	-	TRBD1	TRBJ1-6	CASSYRGGYNSPLHF	TGTGCCAGCAGCTACAGGGGAGGTTATAATTCACCCCTCCACTTT
TRBV6-6	-	-	TRBJ2-2	CASSYSQAGKGELFF	TGTGCCAGCAGTTACTCTCAGGCAGGCAAGGGGGAGCTGTTTTTT
TRBV5-1	-	TRBD2	TRBJ2-1	CASSSLPGLDVNEQFF	TGCGCCAGCAGCTCCCTACCGGGACTAGACGTGAATGAGCAGTTCTTC
TRBV30	-	-	TRBJ2-3	CAWSSRDTRTDTQYF	TGTGCCTGGAGTTCCCGGGACACCCGCACAGATACGCAGTATTTT
TRBV15	few	-	TRBJ2-1	CATSGGSRREMGRQFF	TGTGCCACCAGCGGAGGGTCGAGGAGGGAGATGGGTAGGCAGTTCTTC
TRBV30	-	-	TRBJ2-2	CAWSVTSTGELFF	TGTGCCTGGAGTGTGACATCCACCGGGGAGCTGTTTTTT
TRBV4-1	few	TRBD1	TRBJ1-6	CASSQAFGQGVNSPLHF	TGCGCCAGCAGCCAGGCCTTTGGACAGGGGGTTAATTCACCCCTCCACTTT
TRBV4-2	-	-	TRBJ1-6	CASSPVGNNSPLHF	TGTGCCAGCAGCCCCGTGGGCAATAATTCACCCCTCCACTTT
TRBV28	-	-	TRBJ1-5	CASSLGTPNQPQHF	TGTGCCAGCAGTTTAGGGACTCCGAATCAGCCCCAGCATTTT
TRBV6-5	few	-	TRBJ2-4	CAAGSRVGTIQYF	TGTGCCGCGGGGAGCCGAGTGGGAACCATTCAGTACTTC
TRBV29-1	-	-	TRBJ2-5	CSVVVSRQETQYF	TGCAGCGTTGTAGTGTCTCGCCAAGAGACCCAGTACTTC
TRBV10-2	-	TRBD1	TRBJ1-6	CASRPRDRGGNSPLHF	TGCGCCAGCAGACCCCGGGACAGGGGTGGGAATTCACCCCTCCACTTT
TRBV27	-	TRBD1	TRBJ2-6	CASSFGTGAPGANGLTF	TGTGCCAGCAGTTTTGGGACAGGGGCTCCTGGGGCCAACGGCCTGACTTTC
TRBV7-6	-	-	TRBJ1-1	CASSFSMNTEAFF	TGTGCCAGCAGCTTTTCTATGAACACTGAAGCTTTCTTT
TRBV10-2	-	-	TRBJ2-2	CASSETGPSNTGELFF	TGCGCCAGCAGTGAGACAGGGCCTTCGAACACCGGGGAGCTGTTTTTT
TRBV7-9	-	-	TRBJ2-1	CASSSNYVNEQFF	TGTGCCAGCAGCTCGAACTACGTCAATGAGCAGTTCTTC
TRBV10-3	-	-	TRBJ1-5	CAISESSGANQPQHF	TGTGCCATCAGTGAGTCGAGCGGAGCAAATCAGCCCCAGCATTTT
TRBV7-3	-	TRBD2	TRBJ2-1	CASSLNPFEGREGLQFF	TGTGCCAGCAGCTTAAACCCCTTCGAGGGGCGGGAGGGCCTGCAGTTCTTC
TRBV7-9	-	TRBD1	TRBJ1-2	CASSLAVGGTGSYGYTF	TGTGCCAGCAGCTTAGCGGTAGGCGGGACAGGATCCTATGGCTACACCTTC
TRBV27	-	TRBD2	TRBJ2-1	CARLLLWRTSGRSNEQFF	TGTGCCAGGCTCCTCCTCTGGCGGACTAGCGGGAGGAGTAATGAGCAGTTCTTC
TRBV18	-	TRBD2	TRBJ2-2	CASSPPGLAGNTGELFF	TGTGCCAGCTCACCACCGGGGCTAGCGGGGAACACCGGGGAGCTGTTTTTT
TRBV2	-	-	TRBJ1-1	CASSDRVQWDTEAFF	TGTGCCAGCAGTGACCGGGTGCAGTGGGACACTGAAGCTTTCTTT